The 20 T cell receptor beta chains given below trace back to one sample, sequenced in a study of blood T cell repertoires in COVID-19. The table came from immunoSEQ multiplex PCR; TCRdb's copy has only in-frame clones and leaves some out. The sample carries about 250,000 clones, roughly nine tenths recorded once. The material sequenced was PBMCs or T cells enriched from blood (not recorded which). All receptors derive from a woman aged 18-29 years who had recovered from COVID-19.

The chain joins TRBV5-6 to TRBJ1-2, with a weak D call TRBD1 (5 bases). Germline CDR1 SGHDT, CDR2 YYEEEE. V lost 1 base and J 3 bases, leaving 10 bases between the germline ends. The CDR3 covers 14 residues. The CDR3: CASSLSRGYYGYTF. CDR3 bases: TGTGCCAGCAGCTTGTCTAGGGGATACTATGGCTACACCTTC.

The V and J genes are TRBV3-1 (or the pseudogene TRBV3-2) and TRBJ1-1; possibly TRBD1 for D (5 bases). The ends were cut back, 0 bases at V and 0 bases at J, with 14 bases in the middle. CDR3 length: 17 amino acids. The germline CDR1 and CDR2 sequences are LGHDT and YNNKEL (reference sequence). The CDR3 is CASSQDPRALMNTEAFF. In nucleotides, the CDR3 is TGTGCCAGCAGCCAAGATCCCAGGGCTCTTATGAACACTGAAGCTTTCTTT.

The chain uses TRBV19 and TRBJ2-7, with 10 bases matching TRBD2. This CDR3 is built from 14 residues. Per germline, CDR1 LNHDA and CDR2 SQIVND (reference sequence). J was trimmed by 3 bases and V by 6 bases; bases with no gene match: 5. CDR3 residues: CASSRAGGNYEQYF. CDR3 in DNA: TGTGCCAGTAGCCGAGCGGGGGGGAACTACGAGCAGTACTTC.

The chain couples TRBV5-1 to TRBJ1-2, with TRBD1 identical over 7 bases. V lost 4 bases, J lost 5 bases, and 5 bases stayed unmatched. Germline CDR1 reads SGHRS; CDR2 reads YFSETQ. This CDR3 is built from 13 residues. Here the CDR3 reads CASSRTGIYGYTF. CDR3 DNA sequence: TGCGCCAGCAGCCGGACAGGCATATATGGCTACACCTTC.

The table lists this clone with a few counts. The chain links TRBV6-5 to TRBJ2-7, with D possibly TRBD2 on 5 matching bases. The CDR3 sequence is 14 residues long. Looked up from germline, CDR1 is MNHEY and CDR2 is SVGAGI. Trimming stripped 4 bases from V and 2 bases from J, with 12 bases between. The CDR3 coding sequence is TGTGCCAGCAGTTCACGGGAAGAGACCTACGAGCAGTACTTC. It yields the protein CASSSREETYEQYF.

CDR3 loop: CASSGGSRADTQYF. The CDR3 region has the DNA TGCGCCAGCAGTGGGGGCTCTCGAGCAGATACGCAGTATTTT. This sequence joins TRBV10-2 and TRBJ2-3, with a tentative D call TRBD1 (5 bases). The germline CDR1 and CDR2 sequences are WSHSY and SAAADI. CDR3 length: 14 amino acids. V dropped 4 bases and J dropped 4 bases, with 12 bases sitting between them.

The V call is TRBV6-1, the J call TRBJ1-5, with 8 bases identical to TRBD1. The CDR3 consists of 17 residues. Trimming removed 4 bases from V and 2 bases from J; junction bases left unmatched: 10. Per germline, CDR1 MNHNS and CDR2 SASEGT. The CDR3 DNA follows: TGTGCCAGCAGTGTACAACCAACGACAGGGGGCAATCAGCCCCAGCATTTT. Translation gives CASSVQPTTGGNQPQHF.

This clone showed up just once. CDR3 in DNA: TGTGCCAGCAGCTACTCTGCCACTGAAGCTTTCTTT. Protein: CASSYSATEAFF. The chain recombines TRBV11-2 with TRBJ1-1, with no clear D. This CDR3 spans 12 amino acids. CDR1 SGHAT and CDR2 FQNNGV come from the germline V gene. With 4 bases removed from V and 4 bases from J, the gap between germline ends came to 7 bases.

This clone was recorded once. The V and J genes are TRBV29-1 and TRBJ2-1; the match to TRBD2 covers 10 bases. With V trimmed by 0 bases and J by 14 bases, 1 base remained unmatched. CDR1 is SQVTM and CDR2 is ANQGSEA in the germline V gene. The CDR3 has 11 amino acids. CDR3 nucleotides: TGCAGCGTTGAAGATCTAGCGGGGGAGTTCTTC. Encoded protein: CSVEDLAGEFF.

This chain joins TRBV6-4 and TRBJ1-2, with TRBD1 matching 8 bases. The CDR3 has 14 amino acids. In germline, CDR1 is MRHNA, CDR2 SNTAGT. Unmatched junction bases numbered 4, after V lost 3 bases and J lost 4 bases. Written as DNA, the CDR3 is TGTGCCAGCAGTGAAACGGACAGGGTCTATGGCTACACCTTC. It translates to CASSETDRVYGYTF.

J is TRBJ2-7 and V is TRBV30, with a tentative D call TRBD2 (5 bases). Trimming left V 2 bases short and J 5 bases short, with 19 bases between. CDR3 length: 15 amino acids. In germline, CDR1 is GTSNPN, CDR2 SVGIG (reference sequence). The CDR3 bases are TGTGCCTGGAGTCTGTGGGCGGGCGGTAGGGACGAGCAGTACTTC. Protein product: CAWSLWAGGRDEQYF.

J is TRBJ2-2 and V is TRBV19, with TRBD2 as a possible D gene (6 bases). From germline, CDR1 is LNHDA and CDR2 SQIVND (reference sequence). This CDR3 spans 14 amino acids. V was shortened by 1 base and J by 9 bases, with 12 bases between the two germline ends. This CDR3 reads CASSIVLATRELFF. CDR3 coding DNA: TGTGCCAGTAGTATAGTGCTAGCGACCCGGGAGCTGTTTTTT. The complete variable domain, with remaining parts taken from reference TRBV19 and TRBJ2-2, reads DGGITQSPKYLFRKEGQNVTLSCEQNLNHDAMYWYRQDPGQGLRLIYYSQIVNDFQKGDIAEGYSVSREKKESFPLTVTSAQKNPTAFYLCASSIVLATRELFFGEGSRLTVL.

The chain carries TRBV6-5 and TRBJ1-2, with no clear D. Trimming pared 6 bases from V and 4 bases from J, leaving 12 bases between. The CDR3 has 13 amino acids. Germline CDR1 reads MNHEY; CDR2 reads SVGAGI. The CDR3 nucleotides are TGTGCCAGCAGCTCCCGGGTCGCCTATGGCTACACCTTC. Amino acids: CASSSRVAYGYTF.

The rearrangement links TRBV3-1 (or the pseudogene TRBV3-2) to TRBJ2-1; 7 positions match TRBD1. Trimming at V came to 4 bases and at J to 9 bases, leaving 6 bases not matched to a gene. Looked up from germline, CDR1 is LGHDT and CDR2 is YNNKEL (reference sequence). CDR3 length: 13 residues. In DNA, the CDR3 is TGTGCCAGCAGCCTCACAGGGGTGGGTGAGCAGTTCTTC. Its protein is CASSLTGVGEQFF.

The V call is TRBV19, the J call TRBJ2-1; the D gene is possibly TRBD2 (6 bases). The germline gives CDR1 LNHDA, CDR2 SQIVND (reference sequence). V was shortened by 3 bases and J by 2 bases, with 8 bases between the two germline ends. The CDR3 contains 14 residues. CDR3 sequence (DNA): TGTGCCAGTAGTATCGGACTAACCTACAATGAGCAGTTCTTC. It translates to CASSIGLTYNEQFF.

J is TRBJ2-7 and V is TRBV4-2; 8 nucleotides align to TRBD2. V lost 0 bases to trimming and J lost 0 bases; unmatched junction nucleotides: 7. Germline V gene lookup returns CDR1 LGHNA and CDR2 YNFKEQ. The CDR3 extends over 17 amino acids. The chain's CDR3 is CASSQDLPRGDSYEQYF. CDR3 sequence (DNA): TGTGCCAGCAGCCAAGATTTGCCGCGGGGGGACTCCTACGAGCAGTACTTC.

The rearrangement links TRBV28 to TRBJ1-2; D remains ambiguous. CDR1 is MDHEN, CDR2 SYDVKM, per germline. The V gene lost 4 bases and the J gene lost 2 bases, with 17 bases spanning the gap. This CDR3 has 16 residues. The chain's CDR3 is CASSSTNKEENYGYTF. CDR3 nucleotide sequence: TGTGCCAGCAGTTCCACGAACAAGGAGGAAAACTATGGCTACACCTTC.

The chain has TRBV10-1 and TRBJ1-1; the D gene is possibly TRBD1 (5 bases). Between the trimmed V and J ends, which lost 11 bases and 0 bases, there was a span of 19 bases. CDR3 length: 15 residues. Germline values: CDR1 WNHNN, CDR2 SYGVQD (reference sequence). The CDR3, as DNA: TGCGCCTCTTCACGCGACAGCAATATGAACACTGAAGCTTTCTTT. Protein: CASSRDSNMNTEAFF.

This chain joins TRBV3-1 (or the pseudogene TRBV3-2) and TRBJ2-2, with D perhaps matching TRBD2 (6 bases). V shed 4 bases and J shed 8 bases, with 11 bases lying between them. Germline V gene lookup returns CDR1 LGHDT and CDR2 YNNKEL (reference sequence). The CDR3 totals 13 residues. In DNA form, the CDR3 reads TGTGCCAGCAGCCTTGGGGGGTCAGGGGAGCTGTTTTTT. Its protein product is CASSLGGSGELFF.

The chain joins TRBV3-1 (or the pseudogene TRBV3-2) to TRBJ1-5; D uncertain. V lost 0 bases and J lost 4, with 7 bases in between. CDR1 is LGHDT and CDR2 is YNNKEL in the germline V gene (reference sequence). CDR3 size: 14 residues. CDR3 loop: CASSQDPLNQPQHF. The DNA of the CDR3 is TGTGCCAGCAGCCAAGATCCCTTAAATCAGCCCCAGCATTTT.